This is a list of T cell receptor beta chains from one sample in a study of T-cell memory formation after mild COVID-19. Each CDR3 protein gets one entry after TCRdb re-called the 5' RACE reads with MiXCR. The sample holds about 540,000 distinct CDR3 sequences, about a fifth seen once. The sample taken for sequencing was PBMCs or a T cell subset sorted from them (not recorded which). The receptors here all came from an adult woman who had mild COVID-19 (a few samples of this study predate the infection). Cell type and time point are not known. Each CDR3 is given with its conserved first and last residue. The D gene is left open where the match is weak. Where a row states a size, it is once, few, many or the class of an expanded clone; other rows omit it.

TRBV7-9	TRBJ2-6	.	.	CASSKDTPSGANVLTF	TGTGCCAGCAGCAAGGACACCCCCTCTGGGGCCAACGTCCTGACTTTC
TRBV4-3	TRBJ2-1	few	.	CASSQDGQGTYNEQFF	TGCGCCAGCAGCCAAGATGGGCAGGGAACCTACAATGAGCAGTTCTTC
TRBV7-8	TRBJ2-7	.	.	CASIQTAGHEQYF	TGTGCCAGCATCCAGACGGCAGGGCACGAGCAGTACTTC
TRBV4-3	TRBJ2-7	.	TRBD1	CASSQSLGTGAYEQYF	TGCGCCAGCAGCCAATCCCTCGGGACAGGGGCCTACGAGCAGTACTTC
TRBV6-5	TRBJ2-1	few	.	CASSLGTAPYNEQFF	TGTGCCAGCAGTCTCGGGACCGCTCCCTACAATGAGCAGTTCTTC
TRBV7-9	TRBJ2-1	.	.	CASTPGLVGINEQFF	TGTGCCAGCACACCGGGACTCGTGGGTATAAATGAGCAGTTCTTC
TRBV12-3/TRBV12-4	TRBJ2-5	.	.	CASSPGGAQYF	TGTGCCAGCAGTCCCGGAGGGGCCCAGTACTTC
TRBV5-6	TRBJ1-1	.	.	CASSLPADREAFF	TGTGCCAGCAGCTTGCCGGCAGACCGTGAAGCTTTCTTT
TRBV2	TRBJ1-2	few	.	CASSEGRNYGYTF	TGTGCCAGCAGTGAGGGGCGGAACTATGGCTACACCTTC
TRBV11-2	TRBJ2-2	.	TRBD1	CASSSRDRNTGELFF	TGTGCCAGCAGCTCCCGGGACAGGAACACCGGGGAGCTGTTTTTT
TRBV10-3	TRBJ1-2	.	.	CAISESGAPGGYTF	TGTGCCATCAGTGAGTCCGGGGCCCCGGGGGGCTACACCTTC
TRBV4-3	TRBJ1-5	few	TRBD1	CASSGDRGQPQHF	TGCGCCAGCAGCGGGGACAGGGGCCAGCCCCAGCATTTT
TRBV7-3	TRBJ2-6	.	.	CASSSPGRGANVLTF	TGTGCCAGCAGCTCCCCAGGGAGAGGGGCCAACGTCCTGACTTTC
TRBV19	TRBJ1-5	few	.	CASSILAQNQPQHF	TGTGCCAGTAGTATATTAGCCCAGAATCAGCCCCAGCATTTT